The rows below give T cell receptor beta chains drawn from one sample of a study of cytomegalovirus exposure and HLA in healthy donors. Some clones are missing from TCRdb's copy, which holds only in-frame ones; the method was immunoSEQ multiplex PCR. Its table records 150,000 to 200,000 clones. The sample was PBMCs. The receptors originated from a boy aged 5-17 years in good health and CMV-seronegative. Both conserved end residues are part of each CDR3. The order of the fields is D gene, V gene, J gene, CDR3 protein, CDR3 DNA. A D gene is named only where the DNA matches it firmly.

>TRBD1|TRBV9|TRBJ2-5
CASSRPSRGRGLETQYF
TGTGCCAGCAGCCGCCCCTCACGAGGCAGGGGGCTTGAGACCCAGTACTTC
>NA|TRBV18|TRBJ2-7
CASSSVDTLYEQYF
TGTGCCAGCTCGTCGGTAGACACCCTTTACGAGCAGTACTTC
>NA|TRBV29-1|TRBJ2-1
CHEQGPFF
TGCCACGAACAGGGTCCGTTCTTC
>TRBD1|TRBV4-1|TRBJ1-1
CASSSGGRTEAFF
TGCGCCAGCAGCTCAGGGGGGAGGACTGAAGCTTTCTTT
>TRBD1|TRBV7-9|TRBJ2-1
CASSLGWRDRENEQFF
TGTGCCAGCAGCTTAGGGTGGAGGGACAGGGAGAATGAGCAGTTCTTC
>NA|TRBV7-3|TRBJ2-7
CASSSYLLSREQYF
TGTGCCAGCAGCTCTTATCTCTTATCGAGAGAGCAGTACTTC
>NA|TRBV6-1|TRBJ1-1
CASSATGFGTEAFF
TGTGCCAGCAGCGCTACGGGGTTTGGGACTGAAGCTTTCTTT
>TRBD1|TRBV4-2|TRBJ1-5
CASSQGGGQGLINQPQHF
TGTGCCAGCAGCCAAGGGGGCGGACAGGGCCTGATCAATCAGCCCCAGCATTTT
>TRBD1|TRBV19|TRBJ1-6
CASSPQGGDSPLHF
TGTGCCAGTAGTCCCCAGGGGGGAGATTCACCCCTCCACTTT
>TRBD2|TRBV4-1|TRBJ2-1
CASSQVGTSKQFF
TGCGCCAGCAGCCAAGTCGGGACTAGCAAGCAGTTCTTC
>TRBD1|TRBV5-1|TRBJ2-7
CTSKGAGQGEQYF
TGCACCAGCAAGGGGGCAGGGCAAGGGGAGCAGTACTTC
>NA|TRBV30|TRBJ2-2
CAWSMITFYDTGELFF
TGTGCCTGGAGTATGATAACTTTTTACGACACCGGGGAGCTGTTTTTT
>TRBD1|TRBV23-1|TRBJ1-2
CASSPPGTGTGVGYGYTF
TGCGCCAGCAGTCCCCCGGGGACAGGGACGGGGGTAGGCTATGGCTACACCTTC
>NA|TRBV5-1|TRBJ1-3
CASSLEGVPGNTIYF
TGCGCCAGCAGCTTGGAAGGGGTTCCTGGAAACACCATATATTTT
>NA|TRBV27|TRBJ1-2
CASSLGGNYGYTF
TGTGCCAGCAGTTTGGGGGGGAACTATGGCTACACCTTC
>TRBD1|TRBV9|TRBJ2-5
CASSVATGKGQETQYF
TGTGCCAGCAGCGTAGCGACAGGGAAAGGCCAAGAGACCCAGTACTTC
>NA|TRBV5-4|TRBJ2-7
CASSGGRKSSYEQYF
TGTGCCAGCAGCGGCGGGCGGAAAAGCTCCTACGAGCAGTACTTC
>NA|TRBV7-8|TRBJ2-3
CASSFGSRLDTQYF
TGTGCCAGCAGCTTCGGGTCCCGGTTGGATACGCAGTATTTT
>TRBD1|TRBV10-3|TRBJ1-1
CAISSAQGGTEAFF
TGTGCCATCAGTAGCGCACAGGGGGGCACTGAAGCTTTCTTT